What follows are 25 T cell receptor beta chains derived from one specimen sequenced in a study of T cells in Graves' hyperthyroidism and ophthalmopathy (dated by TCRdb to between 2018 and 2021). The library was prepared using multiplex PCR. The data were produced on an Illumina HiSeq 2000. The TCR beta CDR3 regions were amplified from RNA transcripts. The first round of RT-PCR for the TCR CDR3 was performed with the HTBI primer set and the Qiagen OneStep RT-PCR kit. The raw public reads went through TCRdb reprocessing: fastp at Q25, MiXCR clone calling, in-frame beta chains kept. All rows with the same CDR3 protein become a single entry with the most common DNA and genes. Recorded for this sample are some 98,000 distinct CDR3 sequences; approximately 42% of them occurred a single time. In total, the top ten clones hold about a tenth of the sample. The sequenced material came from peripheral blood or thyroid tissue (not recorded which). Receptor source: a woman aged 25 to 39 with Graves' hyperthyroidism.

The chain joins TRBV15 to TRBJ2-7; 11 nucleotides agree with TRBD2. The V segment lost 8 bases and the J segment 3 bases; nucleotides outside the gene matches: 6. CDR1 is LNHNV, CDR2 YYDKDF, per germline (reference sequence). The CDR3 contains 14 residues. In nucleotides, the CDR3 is TGTGCCACCCTATCGACTAGCGGGATCTACGAGCAGTACTTC. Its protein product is CATLSTSGIYEQYF. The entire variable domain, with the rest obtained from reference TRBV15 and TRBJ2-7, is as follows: DAMVIQNPRYQVTQFGKPVTLSCSQTLNHNVMYWYQQKSSQAPKLLFHYYDKDFNNEADTPDNFQSRRPNTSFCFLDIRSPGLGDTAMYLCATLSTSGIYEQYFGPGTRLTVT.

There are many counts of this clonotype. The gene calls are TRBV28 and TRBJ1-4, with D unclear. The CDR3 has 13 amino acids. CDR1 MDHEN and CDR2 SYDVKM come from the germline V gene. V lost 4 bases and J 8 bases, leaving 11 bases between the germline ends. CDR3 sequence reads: CASSSRVSEKLFF. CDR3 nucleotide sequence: TGTGCCAGCAGTTCCCGAGTAAGCGAAAAACTGTTTTTT. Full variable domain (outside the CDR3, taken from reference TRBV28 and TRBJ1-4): DVKVTQSSRYLVKRTGEKVFLECVQDMDHENMFWYRQDPGLGLRLIYFSYDVKMKEKGDIPEGYSVSREKKERFSLILESASTNQTSMYLCASSSRVSEKLFFGSGTQLSVL.

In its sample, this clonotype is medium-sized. The CDR3 sequence is CASSNVENTEAFF. In DNA form, the CDR3 reads TGTGCCAGCAGTAACGTAGAGAACACTGAAGCTTTCTTT. The chain links TRBV2 to TRBJ1-1; D is ambiguous. This CDR3 has 13 amino acids. The germline V gene has CDR1 SNHLY and CDR2 FYNNEI. The V end was cut by 5 bases, the J end by 1 base, with 8 bases between.

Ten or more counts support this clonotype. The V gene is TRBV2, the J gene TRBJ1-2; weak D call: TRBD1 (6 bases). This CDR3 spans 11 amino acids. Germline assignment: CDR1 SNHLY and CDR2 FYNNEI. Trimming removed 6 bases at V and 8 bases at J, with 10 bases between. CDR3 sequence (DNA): TGTGCCAGCAGATACAGGGTCGGCTACACCTTC. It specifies CASRYRVGYTF.

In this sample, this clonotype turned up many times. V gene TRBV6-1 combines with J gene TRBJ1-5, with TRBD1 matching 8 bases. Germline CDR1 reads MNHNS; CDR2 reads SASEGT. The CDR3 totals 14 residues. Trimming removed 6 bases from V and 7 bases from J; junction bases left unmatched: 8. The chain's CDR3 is CASRPTGVNQPQHF. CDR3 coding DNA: TGTGCCAGCAGGCCGACAGGGGTGAACCAGCCCCAGCATTTT.

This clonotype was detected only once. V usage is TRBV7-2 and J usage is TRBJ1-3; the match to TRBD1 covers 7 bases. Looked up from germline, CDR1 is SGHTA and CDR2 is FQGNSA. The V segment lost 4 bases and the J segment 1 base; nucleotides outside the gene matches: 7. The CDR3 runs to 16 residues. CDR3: CASSSRDSSSGNTIYF. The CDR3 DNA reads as TGTGCCAGCAGCTCCCGGGACAGTTCTTCTGGAAACACCATATATTTT.

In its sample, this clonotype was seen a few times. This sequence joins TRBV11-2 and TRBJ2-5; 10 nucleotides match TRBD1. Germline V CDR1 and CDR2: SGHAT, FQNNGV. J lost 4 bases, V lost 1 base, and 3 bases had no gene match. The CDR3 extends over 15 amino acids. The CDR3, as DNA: TGTGCCAGCAGCTTAGGCGACAGGGGGCGAGAGACCCAGTACTTC. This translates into CASSLGDRGRETQYF.

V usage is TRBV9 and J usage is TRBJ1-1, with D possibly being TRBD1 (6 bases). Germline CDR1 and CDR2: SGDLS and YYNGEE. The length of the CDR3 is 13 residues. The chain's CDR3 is CAGQPSPNTEAFF. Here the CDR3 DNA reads TGTGCTGGACAGCCTTCACCGAACACTGAAGCTTTCTTT.

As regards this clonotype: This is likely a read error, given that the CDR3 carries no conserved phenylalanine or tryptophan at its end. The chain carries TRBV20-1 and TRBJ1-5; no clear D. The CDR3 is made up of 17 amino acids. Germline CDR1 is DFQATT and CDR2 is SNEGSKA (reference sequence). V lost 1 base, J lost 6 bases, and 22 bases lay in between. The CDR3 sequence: CSARGTLGKRPGQPQHL. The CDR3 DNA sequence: TGCAGTGCTAGAGGGACCCTAGGGAAGAGACCCGGTCAGCCCCAGCATCTT.

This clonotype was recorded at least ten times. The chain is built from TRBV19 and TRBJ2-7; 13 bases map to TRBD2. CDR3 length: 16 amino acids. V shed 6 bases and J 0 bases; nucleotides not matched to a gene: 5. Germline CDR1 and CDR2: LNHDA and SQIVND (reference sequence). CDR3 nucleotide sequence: TGTGCCAGTAGCATGGGACTAGCGGGAAACTCCTACGAGCAGTACTTC. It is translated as CASSMGLAGNSYEQYF.

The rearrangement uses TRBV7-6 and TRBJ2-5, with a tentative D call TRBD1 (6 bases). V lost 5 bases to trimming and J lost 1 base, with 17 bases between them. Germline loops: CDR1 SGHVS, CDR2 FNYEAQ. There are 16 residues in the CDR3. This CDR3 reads CASSGTSGQTQETQYF. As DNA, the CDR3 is TGTGCCAGCAGCGGTACATCCGGACAGACCCAAGAGACCCAGTACTTC.

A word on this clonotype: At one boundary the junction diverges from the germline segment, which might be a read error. The CDR3, as DNA: TGTGCCAGCAGTTACTTCAGGGTGCGTGGCTACGCCTTC. As protein: CASSYFRVRGYAF. The chain recombines TRBV12-3 or TRBV12-4 with TRBJ1-2; possibly TRBD1 for D (5 bases). The CDR3 extends over 13 amino acids.

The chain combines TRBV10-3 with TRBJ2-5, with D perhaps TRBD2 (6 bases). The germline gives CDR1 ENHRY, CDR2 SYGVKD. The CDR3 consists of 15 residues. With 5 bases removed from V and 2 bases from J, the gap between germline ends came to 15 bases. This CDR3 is CAISRAGSGQETQYF. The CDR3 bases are TGTGCCATCAGTCGTGCCGGGAGCGGACAAGAGACCCAGTACTTC.

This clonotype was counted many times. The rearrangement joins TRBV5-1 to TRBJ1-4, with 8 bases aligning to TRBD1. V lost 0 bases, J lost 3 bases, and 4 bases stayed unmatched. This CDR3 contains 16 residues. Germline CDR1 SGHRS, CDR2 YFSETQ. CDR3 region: CASSLARTGPNEKLFF. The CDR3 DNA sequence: TGCGCCAGCAGCTTGGCAAGGACAGGGCCTAATGAAAAACTGTTTTTT.

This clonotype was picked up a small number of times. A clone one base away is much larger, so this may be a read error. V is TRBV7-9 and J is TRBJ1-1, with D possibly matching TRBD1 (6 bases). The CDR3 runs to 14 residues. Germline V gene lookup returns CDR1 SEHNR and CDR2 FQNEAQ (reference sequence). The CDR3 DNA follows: TGTGCCGGCAGCCACACGGGGGGCGGCACTGAAGCTTTCTTT. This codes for CAGSHTGGGTEAFF.

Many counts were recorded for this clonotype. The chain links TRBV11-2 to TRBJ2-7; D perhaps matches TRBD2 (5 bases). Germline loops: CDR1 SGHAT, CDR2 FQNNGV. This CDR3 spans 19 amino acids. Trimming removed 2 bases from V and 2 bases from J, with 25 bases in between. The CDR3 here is CASSLTNNRGSAVAYEQYF. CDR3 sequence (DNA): TGTGCCAGCAGCTTAACTAACAACCGGGGATCGGCGGTTGCCTACGAGCAGTACTTC.

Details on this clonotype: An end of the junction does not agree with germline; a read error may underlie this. CDR3 coding DNA: TGTGCCAGCAGCTTCAGGGGGGGTTACACCAAATATTTT. Its protein is CASSFRGGYTKYF. The rearrangement joins TRBV13 to TRBJ1-3; 7 bases line up with TRBD1. CDR3 length: 13 amino acids. CDR1 is PRHDT and CDR2 is FYEKMQ in the germline V gene (reference sequence).

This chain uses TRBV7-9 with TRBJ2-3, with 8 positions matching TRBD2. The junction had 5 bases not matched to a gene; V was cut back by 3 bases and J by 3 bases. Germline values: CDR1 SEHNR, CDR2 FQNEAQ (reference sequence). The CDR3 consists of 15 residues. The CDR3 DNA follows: TGTGCCAGCAGCTTTTCCCCTAGCGGGACAGATACGCAGTATTTT. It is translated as CASSFSPSGTDTQYF.

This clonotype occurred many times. This chain's CDR3 is CSATEGGAGSQPQHF. In DNA form, the CDR3 reads TGCAGTGCCACCGAAGGGGGCGCGGGCAGTCAGCCCCAGCATTTT. The rearrangement links TRBV20-1 to TRBJ1-5; 7 bases are shared with TRBD1. The V segment lost 6 bases and the J segment 6 bases; nucleotides outside the gene matches: 14. Per germline, CDR1 DFQATT and CDR2 SNEGSKA (reference sequence). The CDR3 spans 15 residues.

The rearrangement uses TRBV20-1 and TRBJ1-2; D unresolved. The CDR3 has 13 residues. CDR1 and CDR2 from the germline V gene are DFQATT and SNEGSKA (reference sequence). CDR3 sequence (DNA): TGCAGCGACCCCTCCCCAGCTAACTATGGCTACACCTTC. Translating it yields CSDPSPANYGYTF.

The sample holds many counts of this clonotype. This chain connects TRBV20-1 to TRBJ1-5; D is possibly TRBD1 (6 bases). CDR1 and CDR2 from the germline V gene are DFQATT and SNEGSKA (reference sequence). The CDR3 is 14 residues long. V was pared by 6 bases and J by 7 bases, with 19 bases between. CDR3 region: CSAGGGGSGQPQHF. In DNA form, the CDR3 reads TGCAGTGCAGGTGGGGGGGGCAGCGGACAGCCCCAGCATTTT.

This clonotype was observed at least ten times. Here the CDR3 DNA reads TGTGCCAGCAGCTACGGACAGGGAGTAGGAGAGACCCAGTACTTC. Residues: CASSYGQGVGETQYF. The chain joins TRBV6-5 to TRBJ2-5; TRBD1 aligns across 8 bases. The CDR3 totals 15 residues. V was clipped by 6 bases and J by 4 bases; unmatched bases: 10. Germline CDR1 is MNHEY and CDR2 is SVGAGI.

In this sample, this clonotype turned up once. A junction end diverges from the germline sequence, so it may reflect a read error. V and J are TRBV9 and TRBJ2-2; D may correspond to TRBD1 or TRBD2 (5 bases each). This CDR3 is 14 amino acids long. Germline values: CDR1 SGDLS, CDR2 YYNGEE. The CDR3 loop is CASSVVQRDGELVF. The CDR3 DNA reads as TGTGCCAGCAGTGTAGTACAGAGGGACGGGGAGCTGGTTTTT.

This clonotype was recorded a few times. The CDR3 sequence: CASSLKGAGVEKLFF. The DNA for the CDR3 is TGTGCCAGCAGTTTGAAGGGGGCAGGGGTGGAAAAACTGTTTTTT. The chain uses TRBV28 and TRBJ1-4; 7 positions agree with TRBD1. Trimming removed 3 bases from V and 8 bases from J; junction bases left unmatched: 9. CDR1 is MDHEN and CDR2 is SYDVKM in the germline V gene. This CDR3 is built from 15 residues. Drawing the rest from reference TRBV28 and TRBJ1-4, the complete variable domain is DVKVTQSSRYLVKRTGEKVFLECVQDMDHENMFWYRQDPGLGLRLIYFSYDVKMKEKGDIPEGYSVSREKKERFSLILESASTNQTSMYLCASSLKGAGVEKLFFGSGTQLSVL.

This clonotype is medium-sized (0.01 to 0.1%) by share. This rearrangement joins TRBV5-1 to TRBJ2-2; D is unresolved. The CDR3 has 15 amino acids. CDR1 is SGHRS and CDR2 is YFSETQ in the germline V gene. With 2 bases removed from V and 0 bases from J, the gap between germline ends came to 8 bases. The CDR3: CASSLYDPNTGELFF. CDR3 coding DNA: TGCGCCAGCAGCTTATACGACCCGAACACCGGGGAGCTGTTTTTT.